This TCR beta chain was captured by sequencing in a study of blood T cell repertoires in COVID-19. Study at large: Sites across the United States, Italy and Spain contributed samples from acute and convalescent COVID-19.

Assay: immunoSEQ multiplex PCR; the TCRdb copy retains only in-frame clones and omits some. The top ten clones hold roughly 2% of a sample with tens of thousands of clones, 80% to 90% of them seen once. The CDR3 sequence is 13 residues long. Germline CDR1 SGHRS, CDR2 YFSETQ. V was shortened by 3 bases and J by 7 bases, with 10 bases between the two germline ends. The source is a man aged 25 to 45 with acute or convalescent COVID-19. The chain has TRBV5-1 and TRBJ1-4, with D perhaps matching TRBD1 (6 bases). Input material: peripheral blood. DNA for the CDR3: TGCGCCAGCAGCTCCGGGACACCTGAAAAACTGTTTTTT. Translation: CASSSGTPEKLFF.